The entry below gives a single T cell receptor (beta chain) sequence along with its context. Its antigen is as yet unknown. V dropped 4 bases and J dropped 4 bases, with 18 bases sitting between them. The CDR3 has 16 residues. Germline V gene data show CDR1 as LGHDT and CDR2 as YNNKEL (reference sequence). This record belongs to a study of T cells after yellow fever vaccination. General study findings and limits: Across the CD4 and CD8 compartments, a small share of clonotypes was present in both. FACS-sorted repertoires could harbor abundant contaminating bulk-population clonotypes. When the response was secondary, it was weaker but reached its peak faster, day 5 versus 15.

Making TCR cDNA involved 5'RACE template switching, which added UMIs and a universal primer site. TCRdb called the 5' RACE reads again in MiXCR, with one record for every CDR3 protein. The table has some 340,000 distinct CDR3 sequences, over 4% seen once. The specimen comprised PBMCs, sampled 5 days after the yellow fever booster vaccination. This sequence was found in a man aged 18 to 29 who received the YFV17D yellow fever vaccine. The V call is TRBV3-1, the J call TRBJ2-3, with D perhaps TRBD2 (5 bases). The CDR3 bases are TGTGCCAGCAGCCTTCATGCCTCAACCGGGGCAGATACGCAGTATTTT. Its translation is CASSLHASTGADTQYF.